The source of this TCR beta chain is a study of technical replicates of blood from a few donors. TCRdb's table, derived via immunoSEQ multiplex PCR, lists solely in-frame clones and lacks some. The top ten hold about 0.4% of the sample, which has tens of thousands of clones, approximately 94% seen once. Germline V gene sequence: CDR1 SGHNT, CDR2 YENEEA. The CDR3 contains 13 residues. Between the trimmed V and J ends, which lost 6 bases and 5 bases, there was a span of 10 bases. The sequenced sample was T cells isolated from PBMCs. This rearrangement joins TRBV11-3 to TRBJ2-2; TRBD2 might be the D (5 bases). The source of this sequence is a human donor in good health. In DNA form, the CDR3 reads TGTGCCAGCAGTATTAGGAGGACCGGGGAGCTGTTTTTT. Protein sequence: CASSIRRTGELFF. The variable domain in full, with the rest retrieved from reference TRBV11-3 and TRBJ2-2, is EAGVVQSPRYKIIEKKQPVAFWCNPISGHNTLYWYLQNLGQGPELLIRYENEEAVDDSQLPKDRFSAERLKGVDSTLKIQPAELGDSAVYLCASSIRRTGELFFGEGSRLTVL.